These T cell receptor beta chains were read from a single sample in a study of blood T cells in healthy people across ages. TCRdb reprocessed the 5' RACE reads with MiXCR, giving one entry per CDR3 protein. The sample contains roughly 2 million distinct CDR3 sequences, 49% of which appear only once. Sequencing was done on a sample of blood. The source is a woman aged 40 to 50 in good health. Each CDR3 is given with its conserved first and last residue.

>TRBJ1-2|TRBV2
CASSRRTDFYGYTF
>TRBJ2-1|TRBV7-8
CASSIGSSGEQFF
>-|TRBV5-1
CASSSNNRVNEQYF
>TRBJ2-4|TRBV29-1
CSVDPGQNIQYF
>TRBJ2-7|TRBV20-1
CSASRPWGAYEQYF
>TRBJ2-5|TRBV2
CASKSGPAGETQYF
>-|TRBV27
CASSLRGQAQETQYF
>TRBJ1-2|TRBV20-1
CSARDYRGRGYTF
>TRBJ2-7|TRBV11-1
CASSLESTTRTYSYEQYF
>TRBJ2-7|TRBV6-1
CASSEGDSTYEQYF
>TRBJ1-1|TRBV2
CASSRQGGRDTEAFF
>TRBJ2-1|TRBV13
CASSRTGGDGQFF
>TRBJ2-4|TRBV20-1
CSAGRDLLAKNIQYF
>TRBJ1-1|TRBV7-2
CASSLAGGRGAEAFF
>TRBJ2-4|TRBV5-1
CASSYMSENIQYF
>TRBJ2-1|TRBV5-1
CASSLVSGGPSYNEQFF
>TRBJ2-4|TRBV3-1
CASSQAGIDKDIQYF
>TRBJ2-4|TRBV7-3
CASSAILAKNIQYF
>TRBJ1-2|TRBV12-3/TRBV12-4
CANKLGTGVNYGYTF
>TRBJ1-6|TRBV27
CASSPRGTEYNSPLHF
>TRBJ2-1|TRBV12-3/TRBV12-4
CASSQSLAGSNEQFF
>TRBJ2-5|TRBV6-5
CASSRSLTGGMETQYF
>TRBJ1-2|TRBV7-2
CASSSGGTGLKGYTF
>TRBJ1-6|TRBV7-2
CASESREGYSPLHF
>TRBJ2-3|TRBV12-3/TRBV12-4
CASSDRGPSTDTQYF
>TRBJ1-2|TRBV20-1
CSARDLGIPYGYTF
>TRBJ1-2|TRBV14
CASSQVRTGPNGYTF
>TRBJ1-2|TRBV5-1
CASSLEGGSDYGYTF
>TRBJ2-1|TRBV20-1
CSAQPSYNEQFF
>TRBJ2-3|TRBV20-1
CSARDYAERWGVDTQYF
>TRBJ2-1|TRBV9
CASSVDVTAGEQFF
>TRBJ2-7|TRBV7-8
CASSCSVSSYEQYF
>TRBJ2-5|TRBV18
CASSPPKVGQGVGTQYF
>TRBJ2-7|TRBV15
CATSRDKGSGQYF
>TRBJ1-2|TRBV4-3
CASSQKGGPYGYTF
>TRBJ2-1|TRBV13
CASSLSRQGVNEQFF